Below, 30 T cell receptor beta chains from the same sample are listed, as sequenced in a study of shared clonotypes between healthy human individuals. The data were produced by immunoSEQ multiplex PCR, yet TCRdb's version contains in-frame clones alone and is incomplete. The sample has roughly 2,000,000 clones, just under 95% seen once. Naivety among CD8 cells was defined by CD45RO negativity and positive CCR7 selection, thereby excluding terminally differentiated effector memory CD45RA+ cells. Sequences were obtained from naive CD8+ T cells sorted from blood. The receptors were gathered from a man aged 18 to 35 in good health.

The chain joins TRBV7-9 to TRBJ2-7; 9 nucleotides line up with TRBD1. Trimming cost V 5 bases and J 2 bases; bases outside gene matches: 7. The CDR3 totals 15 residues. The germline V gene has CDR1 SEHNR and CDR2 FQNEAQ (reference sequence). The DNA for the CDR3 is TGTGCCAGCAGCGCGGGACAGGGTCCCACCTACGAGCAGTACTTC. This codes for CASSAGQGPTYEQYF.

The chain carries TRBV5-1 and TRBJ2-7; D not certain. CDR1 SGHRS and CDR2 YFSETQ come from the germline V gene. Trimming pared 0 bases from V and 3 bases from J, leaving 10 bases between. The CDR3 covers 14 residues. The CDR3 here is CASSLGRMNYEQYF. CDR3 DNA sequence: TGCGCCAGCAGCTTGGGACGGATGAACTACGAGCAGTACTTC. Together with reference TRBV5-1 and TRBJ2-7, the CDR3 gives the full variable domain: KAGVTQTPRYLIKTRGQQVTLSCSPISGHRSVSWYQQTPGQGLQFLFEYFSETQRNKGNFPGRFSGRQFSNSRSEMNVSTLELGDSALYLCASSLGRMNYEQYFGPGTRLTVT.

The chain joins TRBV4-3 to TRBJ2-1; unclear D gene. The ends were cut back, 0 bases at V and 5 bases at J, with 5 bases in the middle. The germline gives CDR1 LGHNA, CDR2 YSLEER. This CDR3 is 13 amino acids long. CDR3 residues: CASSQELHNEQFF. The CDR3 bases are TGCGCCAGCAGCCAAGAACTCCACAATGAGCAGTTCTTC.

The chain recombines TRBV19 with TRBJ1-2, with no clear D. V was pared by 6 bases and J by 6 bases, with 11 bases between. Per the germline V gene, CDR1 is LNHDA and CDR2 is SQIVND (reference sequence). This CDR3 is 12 amino acids long. The CDR3 DNA follows: TGTGCCAGTAGGTCCCCGGCGCATGGCTACACCTTC. It yields the protein CASRSPAHGYTF.

This chain connects TRBV9 to TRBJ1-2; no definite D call. Germline-derived CDR1 and CDR2 are SGDLS and YYNGEE. The CDR3 totals 15 residues. V was trimmed by 0 bases and J by 4 bases, leaving 13 bases between them. CDR3 DNA: TGTGCCAGCAGCGTAGGCCAAATCCCAACCTATGGCTACACCTTC. Translation: CASSVGQIPTYGYTF.

In DNA, the CDR3 is TGCGCCAGCAGCCATCGTGGGGGGCCGGGCTCCTACGAGCAGTACTTC. Protein product: CASSHRGGPGSYEQYF. The chain has TRBV4-1 and TRBJ2-7; the D gene could be TRBD1 or TRBD2 (6 bases each). The CDR3 has 16 amino acids. Germline CDR1 is MGHRA and CDR2 is YSYEKL. V was pared by 3 bases and J by 0 bases, with 15 bases between.

The J gene is TRBJ2-7, the V gene TRBV4-1; TRBD1 matches at 7 bases. V lost 3 bases to trimming and J lost 3 bases; unmatched junction nucleotides: 11. Germline CDR1 is MGHRA and CDR2 is YSYEKL. The CDR3 is 16 amino acids. The CDR3 sequence is CASSQLLQGSGYEQYF. CDR3 in DNA: TGCGCCAGCAGCCAGTTATTACAGGGGTCTGGCTACGAGCAGTACTTC.

This chain connects TRBV30 to TRBJ1-2; 10 bases map to TRBD1. The CDR3 sequence is 12 residues long. Germline V gives CDR1 GTSNPN, CDR2 SVGIG (reference sequence). Trimming cost V 2 bases and J 12 bases; bases outside gene matches: 6. CDR3 region: CAWSSTGQGNTF. The CDR3 nucleotides are TGTGCCTGGAGTTCAACGGGACAGGGGAACACCTTC.

This rearrangement joins TRBV19 to TRBJ1-1; 7 positions match TRBD1. CDR3 length equals 20 residues. Germline loops: CDR1 LNHDA, CDR2 SQIVND (reference sequence). V shed 0 bases, J shed 3 bases, and the junction held 19 bases outside the gene matches. Here the CDR3 DNA reads TGTGCCAGTAGTATAGATCCGGGCAAACAGGGGAATTATTTGGACACTGAAGCTTTCTTT. This codes for CASSIDPGKQGNYLDTEAFF.

This clone was seen only once. This chain links TRBV13 with TRBJ2-7, with 13 nucleotides matching TRBD2. The V gene's germline CDR1 is PRHDT and CDR2 FYEKMQ (reference sequence). V shed 5 bases, J shed 3 bases, and the junction held 4 bases outside the gene matches. The CDR3 is 15 amino acids. The CDR3 protein is CASSQTSGGFYEQYF. The CDR3, as DNA: TGTGCCAGCAGCCAGACTAGCGGGGGGTTCTACGAGCAGTACTTC.

The count of this clone is one. The chain carries TRBV6-1 and TRBJ2-7; D gene ambiguous. From germline, CDR1 is MNHNS and CDR2 SASEGT. Trimming removed 3 bases from V and 2 bases from J, with 14 bases in between. CDR3 size: 15 residues. The CDR3 coding sequence is TGTGCCAGCAGTGACGGGCAGGTGAGACCCTACGAGCAGTACTTC. Protein sequence: CASSDGQVRPYEQYF.

The CDR3 DNA reads as TGTGCCAGCAGCCCGGGAGAAGGCGCTGAAGCTTTCTTT. This encodes CASSPGEGAEAFF. V usage is TRBV5-6 and J usage is TRBJ1-1; unclear D gene. This CDR3 is built from 13 residues. Trimming cost V 4 bases and J 6 bases, with 13 bases left between them. CDR1 and CDR2 (germline): SGHDT, YYEEEE.

This chain links TRBV7-9 with TRBJ2-7; 7 nucleotides agree with TRBD1. The CDR3 sequence is 15 residues long. The junction had 11 bases not matched to a gene; V was cut back by 5 bases and J by 4 bases. Germline V lookup: CDR1 SEHNR, CDR2 FQNEAQ (reference sequence). The chain's CDR3 is CASSPQKDRIYEQYF. CDR3 nucleotides: TGTGCCAGCAGCCCGCAGAAGGACAGGATATACGAGCAGTACTTC.

This chain uses TRBV7-9 with TRBJ1-1, with unresolved D. V was pared by 8 bases and J by 1 base, with 11 bases between. CDR1 and CDR2 from the germline V gene are SEHNR and FQNEAQ (reference sequence). The CDR3 contains 13 residues. The CDR3 sequence is CASREGTNTEAFF. In DNA, the CDR3 is TGTGCCAGCCGAGAGGGAACGAACACTGAAGCTTTCTTT.

The CDR3 loop reads CASSRPGLAVQGYEQYF. The CDR3 DNA sequence: TGTGCCAGCAGCCGACCGGGGCTAGCGGTTCAGGGCTACGAGCAGTACTTC. This chain joins TRBV5-4 and TRBJ2-7; 7 nucleotides agree with TRBD2. This CDR3 region has 17 residues. Germline CDR1 is SGHNT and CDR2 is YYREEE (reference sequence). The V gene end was trimmed by 4 bases and the J gene end by 3 bases; junction bases not matched to a gene: 16.

The chain carries TRBV13 and TRBJ2-1; maybe TRBD1 (5 bases). Trimming cost V 1 base and J 8 bases, with 9 bases left between them. The germline V gene has CDR1 PRHDT and CDR2 FYEKMQ (reference sequence). CDR3 length: 13 residues. The CDR3 DNA is TGTGCCAGCAGCTTAGAGGGGTGGGATGAGCAGTTCTTC. It codes for CASSLEGWDEQFF.

This chain uses TRBV27 with TRBJ2-3; tentatively, D is TRBD1 (6 bases). Trimming left V 5 bases short and J 3 bases short, with 18 bases between. The CDR3 is 16 residues long. CDR1 is MNHEY, CDR2 SMNVEV, per germline (reference sequence). CDR3 protein: CASSPAGGFVTDTQYF. The CDR3 nucleotides read TGTGCCAGCAGTCCTGCTGGGGGCTTTGTTACAGATACGCAGTATTTT.

This chain links TRBV27 with TRBJ1-5; TRBD1 might be the D (5 bases). This CDR3 comprises 14 residues. Deletions cut 5 bases from V and 4 bases from J, with 12 bases between. CDR1 and CDR2 (germline): MNHEY, SMNVEV (reference sequence). The DNA for the CDR3 is TGTGCCAGCAGTCCGGGACTCCAGAATCAGCCCCAGCATTTT. The encoded protein is CASSPGLQNQPQHF.

The chain carries TRBV5-4 and TRBJ2-5; D unresolved. From germline, CDR1 is SGHNT and CDR2 YYREEE (reference sequence). V was clipped by 0 bases and J by 5 bases, with 20 bases between them. The CDR3 loop spans 17 amino acids. The DNA of the CDR3 is TGTGCCAGCAGCTTGGATGGTAACTCTCACTCCCCGGAGACCCAGTACTTC. Its protein is CASSLDGNSHSPETQYF.

This clone was counted a single time. The sample has other DNA sequences that encode this CDR3 too. V gene TRBV7-9 combines with J gene TRBJ2-1; TRBD2 agrees at 16 bases. V shed 3 bases, J shed 0 bases, and the junction held 5 bases outside the gene matches. The CDR3 spans 19 residues. Germline CDR1 SEHNR, CDR2 FQNEAQ (reference sequence). This chain's CDR3 is CASSLGLAGGSSSYNEQFF. DNA for the CDR3: TGTGCCAGCAGCTTGGGACTAGCGGGGGGGTCCAGCTCCTACAATGAGCAGTTCTTC.

The chain has TRBV7-8 and TRBJ2-1; D is possibly TRBD2 (6 bases). The CDR3 consists of 14 residues. CDR1 and CDR2 from the germline V gene are SGHVS and FQNEAQ. The V end was cut by 3 bases, the J end by 2 bases, with 8 bases between. DNA of the CDR3: TGTGCCAGCAGCTTCCGGGAGACCTACAATGAGCAGTTCTTC. Protein: CASSFRETYNEQFF.

Details on this clone: Different DNA sequences within this sample yield the same CDR3. V is TRBV9 and J is TRBJ2-7; 8 bases fit TRBD1. CDR3 length equals 13 residues. The V gene's germline CDR1 is SGDLS and CDR2 YYNGEE. J was trimmed by 3 bases and V by 3 bases; bases with no gene match: 2. The DNA of the CDR3 is TGTGCCAGCAGCGAAGGACAGGGCTACGAGCAGTACTTC. It codes for CASSEGQGYEQYF.

The V and J genes are TRBV27 and TRBJ1-1; a possible D gene is TRBD1 (5 bases). Germline lookup yields CDR1 MNHEY and CDR2 SMNVEV (reference sequence). The length of the CDR3 is 16 residues. V was pared by 1 base and J by 0 bases, with 12 bases between. CDR3 region: CASSLFTGGMNTEAFF. The CDR3 coding sequence is TGTGCCAGCAGTTTATTCACCGGGGGGATGAACACTGAAGCTTTCTTT.

V gene TRBV4-1 combines with J gene TRBJ2-7; 8 bases are a match to TRBD1. The CDR3 sequence is 15 residues long. V gave up 4 bases and J gave up 4 bases; unmatched junction bases: 9. CDR1 MGHRA and CDR2 YSYEKL come from the germline V gene. This CDR3 is CASSRTGTGPYEQYF. The CDR3 DNA reads TGCGCCAGCAGCCGTACCGGGACAGGCCCGTACGAGCAGTACTTC.

This clone appeared a single time. Distinct nucleotide sequences in the sample also encode this CDR3. The V call is TRBV6-5, the J call TRBJ2-7; possibly TRBD2 for D (6 bases). The CDR3 spans 13 residues. The germline CDR1 and CDR2 sequences are MNHEY and SVGAGI. The V end lost 2 bases, the J end lost 4 bases, and 9 bases lay between the germline ends. CDR3 protein: CASSYRGGYEQYF. In nucleotides, the CDR3 is TGTGCCAGCAGTTACAGGGGAGGATACGAGCAGTACTTC.

As regards this clone: The same CDR3 can be traced to other DNA sequences in this sample. V is TRBV27 and J is TRBJ1-2, with D uncertain. The V gene's germline CDR1 is MNHEY and CDR2 SMNVEV (reference sequence). V shed 0 bases and J shed 5 bases, with 10 bases lying between them. The CDR3 is 14 amino acids. For the CDR3, the DNA is TGTGCCAGCAGTTTATCGGGAGGTGGTTATGGCTACACCTTC. Translation gives CASSLSGGGYGYTF.

J is TRBJ2-7 and V is TRBV27; 7 nucleotides line up with TRBD2. The germline gives CDR1 MNHEY, CDR2 SMNVEV (reference sequence). The CDR3 covers 15 residues. The ends lost 5 bases at V and 3 bases at J; junction bases unmatched: 10. CDR3 in amino acids: CASSRAVGGGYEQYF. The CDR3 coding sequence is TGTGCCAGCAGTCGGGCGGTGGGCGGGGGCTACGAGCAGTACTTC.

The chain combines TRBV19 with TRBJ1-1, with D unclear. Trimming took 3 bases from V and 1 from J, leaving 9 bases between them. Germline lookup yields CDR1 LNHDA and CDR2 SQIVND (reference sequence). The length of the CDR3 is 14 residues. CDR3 sequence reads: CASSMGYGNTEAFF. The CDR3 DNA is TGTGCCAGTAGTATGGGCTACGGGAACACTGAAGCTTTCTTT.

V usage is TRBV27 and J usage is TRBJ2-3, with 12 nucleotides matching TRBD2. The CDR3 covers 17 residues. Trimming took 6 bases from V and 4 from J; bases not matched to a gene: 11. Germline V gene lookup returns CDR1 MNHEY and CDR2 SMNVEV (reference sequence). CDR3 DNA: TGTGCCAGCAGCCCACACCTAGCGGGGGGGGGCGCAGATACGCAGTATTTT. Its translation: CASSPHLAGGGADTQYF.

The chain links TRBV19 to TRBJ2-7, with D perhaps matching TRBD2 (5 bases). The V gene lost 3 bases and the J gene lost 3 bases, with 9 bases spanning the gap. Per germline, CDR1 LNHDA and CDR2 SQIVND (reference sequence). This CDR3 has 13 amino acids. DNA for the CDR3: TGTGCCAGTAGTATGAGGGTTGGCTACGAGCAGTACTTC. It codes for CASSMRVGYEQYF.